This T cell receptor beta chain is drawn from a study of tumor and adjacent non-tumor tissue in lung cancer. Study-wide context: About 4.2 million productive TCRbeta reads were obtained per sample on average. Study observations and caveats: Tumor tissue had significantly higher TCR diversity than normal lung.

The library came from three nested PCR rounds adapted from ARM-PCR protocols. Each CDR3 protein gets one entry after TCRdb re-called the multiplex PCR reads with MiXCR. The data contain tens of thousands of distinct CDR3 sequences, under 70% of them seen just once; the ten biggest clones take up around a quarter. RNA was extracted from bulk tissue without any cell sorting. The normal lung tissue was taken more than 3 cm from the tumor edge. Concerning this clonotype itself: As yet, its antigen is unknown. An end of the junction does not agree with germline; a read error may underlie this.

CDR1 MNHNS and CDR2 SASEGT come from the germline V gene. The CDR3 spans 14 residues. The source is a woman aged 45-60 years with non-small cell lung cancer. The rearrangement uses TRBV6-1 and TRBJ1-5, with unresolved D. Source material: distant non-tumor lung tissue. DNA for the CDR3: TGCGCCAGCAGTATTGAGGGCAGCGATCAGCCCCAGCATTTT. Its translation is CASSIEGSDQPQHF.